One sample yielded the 9 T cell receptor beta chains listed below, sequenced in a study of control samples from healthy donors and cancer patients. Clones were read by immunoSEQ multiplex PCR, and TCRdb kept only the in-frame ones, dropping some. The profile covers tens of thousands of clones, with over 80% appearing a single time and approximately 20% taken by the ten largest. Sequences were obtained from blood. These receptors all come from a man aged 30 to 45 in good health.

V is TRBV19 and J is TRBJ1-2; 8 bases fit TRBD1. Germline lookup yields CDR1 LNHDA and CDR2 SQIVND (reference sequence). CDR3 length equals 19 residues. Unmatched junction bases numbered 22, after V lost 6 bases and J lost 4 bases. The CDR3 bases are TGTGCCAGTAGATACCCGCCCGGGACAGGCTGGGCGACTAGCTATGGCTACACCTTC. Translating gives CASRYPPGTGWATSYGYTF.

This chain connects TRBV2 to TRBJ1-1; a possible D gene is TRBD1 (5 bases). Looked up from germline, CDR1 is SNHLY and CDR2 is FYNNEI. The CDR3 has 14 amino acids. V was cut by 3 bases and J by 5 bases, with 13 bases left in between. Here the CDR3 DNA reads TGTGCCAGCAGTGACGTTGGGGGGGAGACTGAAGCTTTCTTT. Encoded protein: CASSDVGGETEAFF. Supplemented by reference TRBV2 and TRBJ1-1, the full variable domain reads EPEVTQTPSHQVTQMGQEVILRCVPISNHLYFYWYRQILGQKVEFLVSFYNNEISEKSEIFDDQFSVERPDGSNFTLKIRSTKLEDSAMYFCASSDVGGETEAFFGQGTRLTVV.

Here the CDR3 DNA reads TGTGCCAGCAGTTATCTGGCGGGTTCGGCCGGGGAGCTGTTTTTT. Its translation is CASSYLAGSAGELFF. This chain links TRBV6-2 or TRBV6-3 with TRBJ2-2; a possible D gene is TRBD2 (5 bases). The ends were cut back, 3 bases at V and 6 bases at J, with 14 bases in the middle. Looked up from germline, CDR1 is MNHEY and CDR2 is SVGEGT. The CDR3 totals 15 residues.

This clone appeared a single time. This rearrangement joins TRBV21-1 to TRBJ1-5. TRBV21-1 is termed a pseudogene. The CDR3 covers 18 residues. The CDR3 reads CASSITSDTLGINQPQHF. As DNA, the CDR3 is TGTGCCAGCAGCATTACCTCAGACACCTTGGGGATCAATCAGCCCCAGCATTTT.

The chain is built from TRBV7-9 and TRBJ1-3; D remains unclear. The CDR3 totals 15 residues. CDR1 SEHNR and CDR2 FQNEAQ come from the germline V gene (reference sequence). The V and J ends lost 3 bases and 0 bases respectively, with 9 bases between them. The CDR3 DNA is TGTGCCAGCAGCTTTCAGAGGAGCTCTGGAAACACCATATATTTT. Its protein is CASSFQRSSGNTIYF. Together with reference TRBV7-9 and TRBJ1-3, the CDR3 gives the full variable domain: DTGVSQNPRHKITKRGQNVTFRCDPISEHNRLYWYRQTLGQGPEFLTYFQNEAQLEKSRLLSDRFSAERPKGSFSTLEIQRTEQGDSAMYLCASSFQRSSGNTIYFGEGSWLTVV.

This clone was counted a few times. This rearrangement joins TRBV5-1 to TRBJ1-1; tentative D call: TRBD1 (5 bases). V was cut by 1 base and J by 8 bases, with 12 bases left in between. CDR3 length equals 13 residues. CDR1 and CDR2 (germline): SGHRS, YFSETQ. CDR3 nucleotides: TGCGCCAGCAGCTTGCAAACAGGTGAAGAAGCTTTCTTT. Residues: CASSLQTGEEAFF.

The V call is TRBV2, the J call TRBJ2-2, with D hard to call. Trimming left V 11 bases short and J 4 bases short, with 11 bases between. Germline loops: CDR1 SNHLY, CDR2 FYNNEI. The CDR3 runs to 12 residues. CDR3 region: CAFGSFTGELFF. For the CDR3, the DNA is TGTGCCTTCGGGTCTTTCACCGGGGAGCTGTTTTTT.

Worth noting for this clone: The junction departs from germline at one end; a sequencing error may be responsible. The CDR3 DNA follows: TGTGCCAGCAGCGAAGGACGTTACAATGAGCAGTTCTTC. Its protein is CASSEGRYNEQFF. The chain combines TRBV2 with TRBJ2-1; D remains unclear. Germline values: CDR1 SNHLY, CDR2 FYNNEI. The CDR3 totals 13 residues. The whole variable domain, remainder taken from reference TRBV2 and TRBJ2-1, is EPEVTQTPSHQVTQMGQEVILRCVPISNHLYFYWYRQILGQKVEFLVSFYNNEISEKSEIFDDQFSVERPDGSNFTLKIRSTKLEDSAMYFCASSEGRYNEQFFGPGTRLTVL.

This clone was found many times. V gene TRBV11-2 combines with J gene TRBJ2-7; D is unresolved. Trimming took off 2 bases at V and 5 bases at J, with 10 bases between the two ends. Germline V CDR1 and CDR2: SGHAT, FQNNGV. The CDR3 has 13 amino acids. The CDR3 is CASSLPGRDEQYF. In DNA, the CDR3 is TGTGCCAGCAGCTTACCCGGACGCGACGAGCAGTACTTC. Variable domain in full (rest from reference TRBV11-2 and TRBJ2-7): EAGVAQSPRYKIIEKRQSVAFWCNPISGHATLYWYQQILGQGPKLLIQFQNNGVVDDSQLPKDRFSAERLKGVDSTLKIQPAKLEDSAVYLCASSLPGRDEQYFGPGTRLTVT.